This T cell receptor (beta chain) stems from a study of identical twins. Points from the study as a whole: Modelling approaches yielded underestimates of out-of-frame TCR alpha sharing between monozygotic twins.

As for this clonotype: The antigen remains unidentified.

TCRdb passed the 5' RACE reads through MiXCR, listing each CDR3 protein once. This sample has 300,000 to 400,000 distinct CDR3 sequences; over 9% occur once, and the top ten carry roughly 7%. Germline-derived CDR1 and CDR2 are LGHDT and YNNKEL (reference sequence). CDR3 length equals 15 residues. The V end lost 3 bases, the J end lost 0 bases, and 8 bases lay between the germline ends. The data were also submitted as part of a second study, on yellow fever vaccine responses in identical twins.

The source is a woman between 18 and 29 years old in good health. V and J are TRBV3-1 and TRBJ1-4; D unclear. The source material was CD8+ T cells sorted from blood. CDR3 DNA: TGTGCCAGCAGCCAGCTGACAACAACTAATGAAAAACTGTTTTTT. Amino acid sequence: CASSQLTTTNEKLFF.